Sequencing of this T cell receptor (beta chain) was carried out in a study of T cell responses to AZD1222 COVID-19 vaccine. At the level of the study: Whether given at about 4 or about 12 weeks, second doses were pooled.

This CDR3 region has 14 residues. V was pared by 0 bases and J by 0 bases, with 7 bases between. Germline V gene sequence: CDR1 SGHNT, CDR2 YYREEE (reference sequence). Only in-frame clones appear in the TCRdb table, and some are missing; sequencing was by immunoSEQ multiplex PCR. In the table there are 94,000 or so clones, about nine tenths of which are singletons. The study, taken as a whole, reports: Dominant CD4 TCR responses targeted spike regions 160-218 and 743-854.

In regard to this clone: Its cognate antigen is unknown.

Sequenced material: peripheral blood, taken on day 0 of AZD1222 vaccination. This TCR was sampled from an adult in good health. This chain connects TRBV5-4 to TRBJ2-7; no firm D call. The CDR3: CASSLDVGSYEQYF. DNA for the CDR3: TGTGCCAGCAGCTTGGATGTGGGCTCCTACGAGCAGTACTTC.